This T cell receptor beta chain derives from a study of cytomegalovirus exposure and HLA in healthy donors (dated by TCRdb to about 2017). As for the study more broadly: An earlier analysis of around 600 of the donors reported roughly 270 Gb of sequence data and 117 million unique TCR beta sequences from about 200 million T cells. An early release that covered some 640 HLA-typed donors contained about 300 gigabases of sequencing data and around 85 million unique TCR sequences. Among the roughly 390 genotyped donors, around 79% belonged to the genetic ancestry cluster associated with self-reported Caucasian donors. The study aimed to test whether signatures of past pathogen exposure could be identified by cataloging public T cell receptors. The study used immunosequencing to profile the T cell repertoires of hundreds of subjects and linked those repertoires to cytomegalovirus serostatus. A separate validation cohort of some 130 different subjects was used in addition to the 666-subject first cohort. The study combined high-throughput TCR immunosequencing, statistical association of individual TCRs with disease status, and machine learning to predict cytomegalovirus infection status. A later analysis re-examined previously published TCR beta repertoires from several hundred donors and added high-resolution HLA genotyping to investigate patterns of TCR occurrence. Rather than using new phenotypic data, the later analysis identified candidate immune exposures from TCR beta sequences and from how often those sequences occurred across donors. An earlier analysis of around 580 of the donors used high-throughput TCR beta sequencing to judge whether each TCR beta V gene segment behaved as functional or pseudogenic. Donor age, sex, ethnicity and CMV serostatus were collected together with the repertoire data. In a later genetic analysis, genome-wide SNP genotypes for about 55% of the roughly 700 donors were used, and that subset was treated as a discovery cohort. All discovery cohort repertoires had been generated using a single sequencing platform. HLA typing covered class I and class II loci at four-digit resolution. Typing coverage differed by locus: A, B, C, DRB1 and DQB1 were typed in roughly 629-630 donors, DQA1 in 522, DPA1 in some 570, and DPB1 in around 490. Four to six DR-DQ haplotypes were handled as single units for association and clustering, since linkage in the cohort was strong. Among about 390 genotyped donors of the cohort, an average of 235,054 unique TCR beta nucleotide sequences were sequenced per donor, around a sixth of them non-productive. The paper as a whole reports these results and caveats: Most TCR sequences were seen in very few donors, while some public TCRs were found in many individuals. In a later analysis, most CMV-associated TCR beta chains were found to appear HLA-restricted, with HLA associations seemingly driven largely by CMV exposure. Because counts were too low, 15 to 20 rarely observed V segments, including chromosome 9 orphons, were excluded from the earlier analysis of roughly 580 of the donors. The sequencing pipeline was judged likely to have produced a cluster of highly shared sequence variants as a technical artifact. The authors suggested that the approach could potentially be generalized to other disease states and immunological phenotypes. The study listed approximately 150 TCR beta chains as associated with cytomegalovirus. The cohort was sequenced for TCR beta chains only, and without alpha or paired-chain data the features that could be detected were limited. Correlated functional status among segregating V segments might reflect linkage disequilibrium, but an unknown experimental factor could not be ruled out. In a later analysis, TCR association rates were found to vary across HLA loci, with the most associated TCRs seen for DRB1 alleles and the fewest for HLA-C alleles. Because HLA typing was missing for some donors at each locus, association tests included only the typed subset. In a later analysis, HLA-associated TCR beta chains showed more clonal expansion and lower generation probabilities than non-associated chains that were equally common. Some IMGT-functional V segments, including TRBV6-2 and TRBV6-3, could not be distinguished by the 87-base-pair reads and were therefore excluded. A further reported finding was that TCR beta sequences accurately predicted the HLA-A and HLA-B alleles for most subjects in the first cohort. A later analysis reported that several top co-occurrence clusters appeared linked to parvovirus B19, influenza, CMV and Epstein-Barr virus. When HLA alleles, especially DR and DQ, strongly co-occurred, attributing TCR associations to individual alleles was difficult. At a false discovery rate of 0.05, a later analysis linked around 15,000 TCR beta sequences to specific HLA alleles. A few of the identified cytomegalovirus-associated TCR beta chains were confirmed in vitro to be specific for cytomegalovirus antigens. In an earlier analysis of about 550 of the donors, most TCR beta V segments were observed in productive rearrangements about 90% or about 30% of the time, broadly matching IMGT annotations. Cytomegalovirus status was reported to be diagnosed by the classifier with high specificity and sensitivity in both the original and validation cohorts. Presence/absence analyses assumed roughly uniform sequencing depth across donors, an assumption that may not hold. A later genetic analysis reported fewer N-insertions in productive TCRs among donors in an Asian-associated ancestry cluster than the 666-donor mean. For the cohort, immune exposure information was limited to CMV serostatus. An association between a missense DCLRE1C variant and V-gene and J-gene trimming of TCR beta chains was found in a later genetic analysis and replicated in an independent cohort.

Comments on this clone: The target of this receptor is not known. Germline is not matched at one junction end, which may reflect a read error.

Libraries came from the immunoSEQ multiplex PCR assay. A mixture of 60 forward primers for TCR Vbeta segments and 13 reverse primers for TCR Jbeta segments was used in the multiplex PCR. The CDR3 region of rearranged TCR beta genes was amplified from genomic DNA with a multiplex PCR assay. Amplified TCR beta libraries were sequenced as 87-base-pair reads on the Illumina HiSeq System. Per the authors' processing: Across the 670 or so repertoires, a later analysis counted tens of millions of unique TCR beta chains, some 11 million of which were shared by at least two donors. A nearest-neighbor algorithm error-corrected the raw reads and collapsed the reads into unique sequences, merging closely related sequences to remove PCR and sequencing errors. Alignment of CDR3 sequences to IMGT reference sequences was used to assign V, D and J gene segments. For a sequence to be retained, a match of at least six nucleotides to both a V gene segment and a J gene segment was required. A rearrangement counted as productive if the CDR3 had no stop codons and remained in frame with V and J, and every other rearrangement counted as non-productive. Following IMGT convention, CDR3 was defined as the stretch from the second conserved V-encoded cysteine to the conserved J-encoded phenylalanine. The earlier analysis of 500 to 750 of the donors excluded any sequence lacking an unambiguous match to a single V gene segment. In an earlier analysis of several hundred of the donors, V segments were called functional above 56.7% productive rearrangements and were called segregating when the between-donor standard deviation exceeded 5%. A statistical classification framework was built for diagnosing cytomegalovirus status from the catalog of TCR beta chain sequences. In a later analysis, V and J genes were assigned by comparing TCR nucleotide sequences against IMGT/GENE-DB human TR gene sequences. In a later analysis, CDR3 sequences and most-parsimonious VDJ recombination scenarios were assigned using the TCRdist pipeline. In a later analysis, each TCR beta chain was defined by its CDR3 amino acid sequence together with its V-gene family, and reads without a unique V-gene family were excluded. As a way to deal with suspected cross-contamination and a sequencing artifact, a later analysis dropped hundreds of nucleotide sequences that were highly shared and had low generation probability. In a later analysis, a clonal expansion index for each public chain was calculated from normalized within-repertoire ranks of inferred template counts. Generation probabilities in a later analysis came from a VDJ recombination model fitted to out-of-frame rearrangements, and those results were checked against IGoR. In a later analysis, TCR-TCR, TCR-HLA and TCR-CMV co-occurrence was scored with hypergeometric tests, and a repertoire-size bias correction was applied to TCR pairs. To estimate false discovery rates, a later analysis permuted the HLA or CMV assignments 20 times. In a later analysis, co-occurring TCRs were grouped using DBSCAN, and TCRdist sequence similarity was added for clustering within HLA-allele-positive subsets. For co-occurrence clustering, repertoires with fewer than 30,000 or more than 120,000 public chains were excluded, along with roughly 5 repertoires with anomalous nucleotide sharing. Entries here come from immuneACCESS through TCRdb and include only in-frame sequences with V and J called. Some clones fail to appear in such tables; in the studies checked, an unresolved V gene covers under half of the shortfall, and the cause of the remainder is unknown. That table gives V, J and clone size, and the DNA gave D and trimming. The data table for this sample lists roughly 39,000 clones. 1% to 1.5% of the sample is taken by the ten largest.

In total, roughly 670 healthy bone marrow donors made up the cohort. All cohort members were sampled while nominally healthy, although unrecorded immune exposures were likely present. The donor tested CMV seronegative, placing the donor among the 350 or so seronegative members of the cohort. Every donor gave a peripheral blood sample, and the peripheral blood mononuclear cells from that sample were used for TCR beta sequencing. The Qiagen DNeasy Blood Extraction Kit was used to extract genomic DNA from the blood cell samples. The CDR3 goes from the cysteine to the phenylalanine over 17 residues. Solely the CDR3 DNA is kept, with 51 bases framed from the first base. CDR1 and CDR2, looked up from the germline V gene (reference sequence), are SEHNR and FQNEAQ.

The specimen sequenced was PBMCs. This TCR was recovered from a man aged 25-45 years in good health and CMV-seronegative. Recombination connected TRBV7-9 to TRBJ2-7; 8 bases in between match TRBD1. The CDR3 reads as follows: CASSLGAPTWTGYEQYF. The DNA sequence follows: TGCGCCAGCAGCTTAGGAGCCCCAACTTGGACAGGGTACGAGCAGTACTTC. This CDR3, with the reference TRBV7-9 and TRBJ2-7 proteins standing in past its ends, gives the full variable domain DTGVSQNPRHKITKRGQNVTFRCDPISEHNRLYWYRQTLGQGPEFLTYFQNEAQLEKSRLLSDRFSAERPKGSFSTLEIQRTEQGDSAMYLCASSLGAPTWTGYEQYFGPGTRLTVT.